A single sample gave rise to the 18 T cell receptor beta chains below, sequenced in a study of T-cell reconstitution after alpha-beta-depleted transplantation in children. A TCRbeta library incorporating unique molecular identifiers was prepared. TCRdb passed the PCR reads through MiXCR, listing each CDR3 protein once. The sample includes fewer than 550,000 distinct CDR3 sequences, 9.5% to 13% of them seen just once. The source material was PBMCs from the stem cell graft donor, sampled from the stem cell graft. The source is a human donor who donated a stem cell graft to a child with acute myeloid leukemia.

The chain joins TRBV29-1 to TRBJ1-2; 10 positions agree with TRBD1. V dropped 7 bases and J dropped 2; count of bases not matched to a gene: 10. The germline gives CDR1 SQVTM, CDR2 ANQGSEA. This CDR3 comprises 15 residues. The CDR3 protein is CSGRTGGTDNYGYTF. CDR3 bases: TGCAGCGGAAGGACAGGGGGAACTGACAACTATGGCTACACCTTC. Supplemented by reference TRBV29-1 and TRBJ1-2, the full variable domain reads SAVISQKPSRDICQRGTSLTIQCQVDSQVTMMFWYRQQPGQSLTLIATANQGSEATYESGFVIDKFPISRPNLTFSTLTVSNMSPEDSSIYLCSGRTGGTDNYGYTFGSGTRLTVV.

The chain recombines TRBV2 with TRBJ2-1; D is unclear. V was cut by 4 bases and J by 7 bases, with 8 bases left in between. The germline V gene has CDR1 SNHLY and CDR2 FYNNEI. The CDR3 runs to 12 residues. CDR3: CASSGQPNEQFF. The CDR3 DNA reads TGTGCCAGCAGTGGCCAGCCAAATGAGCAGTTCTTC.

This clonotype has more than one count but fewer than ten. The chain employs TRBV2 and TRBJ1-1; TRBD1 agrees at 7 bases. Germline-derived CDR1 and CDR2 are SNHLY and FYNNEI. Trimming took 6 bases from V and 7 from J; bases not matched to a gene: 8. The CDR3 is made up of 13 amino acids. In DNA form, the CDR3 reads TGTGCCAGCAGAAGCCCGGGACAGAGTGAAGCTTTCTTT. It specifies CASRSPGQSEAFF. The complete variable domain, with remaining parts taken from reference TRBV2 and TRBJ1-1, reads EPEVTQTPSHQVTQMGQEVILRCVPISNHLYFYWYRQILGQKVEFLVSFYNNEISEKSEIFDDQFSVERPDGSNFTLKIRSTKLEDSAMYFCASRSPGQSEAFFGQGTRLTVV.

This clonotype has a handful of counts. The J gene is TRBJ2-3, the V gene TRBV20-1, with unresolved D. Trimming left V 1 base short and J 2 bases short, with 7 bases between. CDR1 is DFQATT, CDR2 SNEGSKA, per germline (reference sequence). This CDR3 spans 13 amino acids. The CDR3 spells CSARVGHTDTQYF. The CDR3 DNA reads TGCAGTGCTAGAGTAGGGCACACAGATACGCAGTATTTT.

This clonotype turned up a few times. The J gene is TRBJ1-5, the V gene TRBV15; D ambiguous. Germline CDR1 LNHNV, CDR2 YYDKDF (reference sequence). V was pared by 5 bases and J by 6 bases, with 14 bases between. CDR3 length: 14 residues. The CDR3 protein is CATSGGPLGQPQHF. The CDR3 nucleotides read TGTGCCACCAGCGGCGGACCTCTAGGTCAGCCCCAGCATTTT.

This clonotype was recorded at least ten times. The gene calls are TRBV25-1 and TRBJ1-1; no definite D call. V gave up 8 bases and J gave up 7 bases, with 11 bases separating them. The CDR3 consists of 11 residues. The germline V gene has CDR1 MGHDK and CDR2 SYGVNS. For the CDR3, the DNA is TGTGCCAGCGCTAACGTCCGTGAAGCTTTCTTT. Protein: CASANVREAFF.

This clonotype has just a few counts. The V gene is TRBV7-8, the J gene TRBJ2-5, with D perhaps assigned TRBD1 or TRBD2 (5 bases each). Per germline, CDR1 SGHVS and CDR2 FQNEAQ. The CDR3 totals 14 residues. V was shortened by 4 bases and J by 5 bases, with 14 bases between the two germline ends. The CDR3 nucleotides are TGTGCCAGCAGCTACAGGAGGACGGGGGAGACCCAGTACTTC. Protein product: CASSYRRTGETQYF.

The sample holds a few counts of this clonotype. The rearrangement links TRBV6-5 to TRBJ1-6, with 10 bases matching TRBD1. CDR3 length: 18 amino acids. Germline CDR1 MNHEY, CDR2 SVGAGI. Germline trimming cut 2 bases from V and 8 bases from J; bases unmatched to any gene: 12. The CDR3 reads CASSYRPSTGGRDSPLHF. The CDR3 bases are TGTGCCAGCAGTTACCGCCCATCGACAGGGGGCAGGGATTCACCCCTCCACTTT.

In this sample, this clonotype turned up a few times. This chain uses TRBV12-5 with TRBJ2-5; 7 bases match TRBD2. The germline CDR1 and CDR2 sequences are LGHNT and FRNRAP. The CDR3 runs 12 residues. V lost 5 bases, J lost 9 bases, and 6 bases stayed unmatched. CDR3: CASGPQAGAQYF. The CDR3 nucleotides read TGTGCTAGTGGTCCCCAGGCGGGGGCCCAGTACTTC.

This clonotype was recorded a few times. The V gene is TRBV5-8, the J gene TRBJ2-1; TRBD1 matches at 7 bases. Trimming cost V 6 bases and J 6 bases; bases outside gene matches: 12. The CDR3 is 15 amino acids. Germline V lookup: CDR1 SGHTS, CDR2 YDEGEE. The CDR3 region has the DNA TGTGCCAGCACCTGGAATCCGGCAGGGGGCAATGAGCAGTTCTTC. It encodes CASTWNPAGGNEQFF.

CDR3 sequence (DNA): TGTGCCAGCAGCCCGACTAGTTTAGATACGCAGTATTTT. It encodes CASSPTSLDTQYF. The J gene is TRBJ2-3, the V gene TRBV7-6, with D maybe TRBD2 (6 bases). Germline CDR1 SGHVS, CDR2 FNYEAQ. The V end lost 5 bases, the J end lost 5 bases, and 11 bases lay between the germline ends. CDR3 length equals 13 residues.

In its sample, this clonotype was seen many times. The chain is built from TRBV29-1 and TRBJ2-5; D is undetermined. V was trimmed by 2 bases and J by 5 bases, leaving 15 bases between them. Germline loops: CDR1 SQVTM, CDR2 ANQGSEA. The CDR3 length is 14 residues. The CDR3 DNA sequence: TGCAGCGTTGAACGGAAAGATAGTGTGGAGACCCAGTACTTC. Translation gives CSVERKDSVETQYF.

The V and J genes are TRBV5-1 and TRBJ2-2; TRBD1 matches 8 bases. CDR3 size: 15 residues. V was pared by 2 bases and J by 4 bases, with 4 bases of the junction left unmatched. Per the germline V gene, CDR1 is SGHRS and CDR2 is YFSETQ. CDR3 loop: CASSFRGPGTGELFF. CDR3 coding DNA: TGCGCCAGCAGCTTCAGGGGGCCGGGCACCGGGGAGCTGTTTTTT. Variable domain in full (rest from reference TRBV5-1 and TRBJ2-2): KAGVTQTPRYLIKTRGQQVTLSCSPISGHRSVSWYQQTPGQGLQFLFEYFSETQRNKGNFPGRFSGRQFSNSRSEMNVSTLELGDSALYLCASSFRGPGTGELFFGEGSRLTVL.

The chain couples TRBV10-3 to TRBJ2-5; either TRBD1 or TRBD2 may fit D (5 bases each). This CDR3 contains 12 residues. Trimming pared 10 bases from V and 1 base from J, leaving 10 bases between. CDR1 ENHRY and CDR2 SYGVKD come from the germline V gene. For the CDR3, the DNA is TGTGCCACCCGGGGCAGCCAAGAGACCCAGTACTTC. Translated, it gives CATRGSQETQYF.

As for this clonotype: A much larger clone sits a single nucleotide away, making a read error possible. This chain joins TRBV11-2 and TRBJ2-5; 7 nucleotides match TRBD1. From germline, CDR1 is SGHAT and CDR2 FQNNGV. The CDR3 runs 14 residues. J was trimmed by 1 base and V by 3 bases; bases with no gene match: 2. The CDR3 bases are TGTGCCAGCAGCTTCAACAGGGGCCAAGAGACCCAGTACTTC. This translates into CASSFNRGQETQYF.

This clonotype turned up a few times. This chain uses TRBV10-3 with TRBJ1-1; 8 bases fit TRBD1. The germline V gene has CDR1 ENHRY and CDR2 SYGVKD. The CDR3 loop spans 13 amino acids. The V gene end was trimmed by 7 bases and the J gene end by 3 bases; junction bases not matched to a gene: 4. The CDR3 DNA sequence: TGTGCCATCACCGCGGACAGGGACACTGAAGCTTTCTTT. Translation: CAITADRDTEAFF.

This clonotype was seen a few times. The rearrangement links TRBV12-5 to TRBJ2-1, with 8 bases matching TRBD2. Per germline, CDR1 LGHNT and CDR2 FRNRAP. Trimming removed 6 bases from V and 4 bases from J; junction bases left unmatched: 5. The CDR3 has 14 amino acids. CDR3 amino acids: CASGSGGVYNEQFF. The CDR3 DNA sequence: TGTGCTAGTGGAAGCGGGGGAGTATACAATGAGCAGTTCTTC.

This clonotype turned up a few times. V gene TRBV12-3 or TRBV12-4 combines with J gene TRBJ1-6; D gene unclear. The CDR3 extends over 12 amino acids. Trimming took off 6 bases at V and 5 bases at J, with 5 bases between the two ends. The chain's CDR3 is CASSIHNSPLHF. The CDR3 region has the DNA TGTGCCAGCAGCATTCATAATTCACCCCTCCACTTT.